This T cell receptor beta chain comes out of a study of shared clonotypes between healthy human individuals. Sequencing used immunoSEQ multiplex PCR; TCRdb keeps in-frame clones, though not all of them. The sample lists approximately 2.1 million clones; approximately 95% were seen once. Germline values: CDR1 MGHDK, CDR2 SYGVNS. V dropped 0 bases and J dropped 8; count of bases not matched to a gene: 3. This CDR3 is 14 amino acids long. The source is a man aged 18 to 29 in good health. Some clones in this sample may be carry-over from other donors' samples. Material: naive CD4+ T cells from PBMCs. The sample's subset: CD45RA+ positively selected. The chain is built from TRBV25-1 and TRBJ1-4; 7 bases agree with TRBD1. The CDR3 sequence: CASSEYRGGEKLFF. As DNA, the CDR3 is TGTGCCAGCAGTGAATACAGGGGGGGAGAAAAACTGTTTTTT.